The TCR beta chain under discussion was sequenced for a study of CD4 T cells in relation to SARS-CoV-2 and coronaviruses. Study-level points and caveats: Each donor contributed either pre-pandemic or post-infection samples, not both.

The CDR3 loop spans 14 amino acids. V trimming: 3 bases; J trimming: 2 bases; junction bases outside the gene matches: 4. Germline V gene data show CDR1 as SGHRS and CDR2 as YFSETQ. With regard to this clone: Its antigen remains unidentified.

The unexposed donors gave CD4+ T cells in about 2010-2019, prior to COVID-19. Naive and memory CD4+ T cells came from enriched cryopreserved PBMCs. Uncultured naive and memory CD4+ T cells supplied DNA for deep TCR-beta sequencing. Profiled with immunoSEQ multiplex PCR; TCRdb holds only in-frame clones, not every one. Here the sample spans 55,000 to 75,000 clones, 85% to 90% being singletons. The sample taken for sequencing was memory CD4+ T cells from PBMCs. The chain recombines TRBV5-1 with TRBJ2-7; 8 bases are shared with TRBD1. The sequence came from a human donor in good health. CDR3 DNA sequence: TGCGCCAGCAGCTCTACAGGGGGTCCCTACGAGCAGTACTTC. This translates into CASSSTGGPYEQYF.